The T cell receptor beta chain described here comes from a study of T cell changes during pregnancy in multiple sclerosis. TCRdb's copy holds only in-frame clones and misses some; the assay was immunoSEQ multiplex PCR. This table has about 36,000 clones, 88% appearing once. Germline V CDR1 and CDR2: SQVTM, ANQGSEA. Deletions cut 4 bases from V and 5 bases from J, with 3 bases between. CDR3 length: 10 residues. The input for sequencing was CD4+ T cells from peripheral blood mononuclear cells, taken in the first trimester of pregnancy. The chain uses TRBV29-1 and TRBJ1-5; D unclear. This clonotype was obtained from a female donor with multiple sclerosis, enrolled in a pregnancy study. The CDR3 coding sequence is TGCAGCGTTGCCGATCAGCCCCAGCATTTT. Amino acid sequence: CSVADQPQHF.